These 2 T cell receptor beta chains came from one sample sequenced in a study of TIL therapy for anti-PD-1-resistant metastatic lung cancer. The time point is: pre-treatment sample, taken before nivolumab and TIL therapy. This was the immunoSEQ v3 assay. Sequencing was performed with immunoSEQ multiplex PCR; in TCRdb, only in-frame clones are kept and a portion is missing. This sample carries some 57,000 clones, roughly 87% of them seen once, and the ten largest clones take 2% to 3%. The input for sequencing was blood, taken at baseline. The receptor source for this set is a person aged 25 to 80 with non-small cell lung cancer.

The chain joins TRBV18 to TRBJ2-5; possibly TRBD2 for D (6 bases). This CDR3 comprises 14 residues. Germline CDR1 reads KGHSH; CDR2 reads LQKENI. The V and J ends lost 0 bases and 1 base respectively, with 6 bases between them. CDR3 in amino acids: CASSPPGLQETQYF. The CDR3 DNA reads as TGTGCCAGCTCACCACCGGGACTCCAAGAGACCCAGTACTTC. Based on the CDR3 plus reference TRBV18 and TRBJ2-5, the full variable domain is NAGVMQNPRHLVRRRGQEARLRCSPMKGHSHVYWYRQLPEEGLKFMVYLQKENIIDESGMPKERFSAEFPKEGPSILRIQQVVRGDSAAYFCASSPPGLQETQYFGPGTRLLVL.

This clone was counted between two and nine times. V and J are TRBV29-1 and TRBJ2-7; TRBD2 matches 7 bases. Looked up from germline, CDR1 is SQVTM and CDR2 is ANQGSEA. V was pared by 0 bases and J by 3 bases, with 8 bases of the junction left unmatched. The CDR3 sequence is 15 residues long. CDR3: CSVEEASGLDYEQYF. The CDR3 nucleotides are TGCAGCGTTGAAGAAGCTAGCGGTTTAGACTACGAGCAGTACTTC.